This T cell receptor (beta chain) stems from a study of T cells in tuberculosis. Study background: The T cells targeted glucose monomycolate, a mycobacterial lipid, via CD1B.

TCR-alpha and TCR-beta chains were sequenced unpaired. Method: immunoSEQ multiplex PCR; TCRdb's copy keeps in-frame clones and lacks some. Among about 88,000 clones, just over 90% were seen once, and the ten largest hold over 1.5%. This CDR3 is built from 13 residues. Trimming cost V 8 bases and J 8 bases; bases outside gene matches: 8. Germline V gene lookup returns CDR1 LNHDA and CDR2 SQIVND (reference sequence). After thawing and overnight rest, PBMC were stained with GMM-loaded CD1B tetramer, viability dye and anti-CD3 for sorting. CD1B tetramers were loaded with Rhodococcus equi-derived C32 glucose monomycolate. Tetramer-sorted PBMC had been CD14 monocyte-depleted before freezing.

The origin of this receptor is an adult woman with latent tuberculosis. Sequenced sample: CD1b-GMM tetramer-negative cells sorted from PBMCs. The rearrangement links TRBV19 to TRBJ2-1, with 8 bases matching TRBD2. The CDR3 coding sequence is TGTGCCAGTTCGGGACTAGTTATCTATGAGCAGTTCTTC. Its protein product is CASSGLVIYEQFF. Full variable domain (missing parts from reference TRBV19 and TRBJ2-1): DGGITQSPKYLFRKEGQNVTLSCEQNLNHDAMYWYRQDPGQGLRLIYYSQIVNDFQKGDIAEGYSVSREKKESFPLTVTSAQKNPTAFYLCASSGLVIYEQFFGPGTRLTVL.